Sequencing of this TCR beta chain was carried out in a study of blood T cells in healthy people across ages. Findings and limits, study-wide: Donor CMV infection status was unknown, possibly confounding age-related changes in expanded clonotypes.

Then a second PCR, running about 7 to 11 cycles, was carried out with a sample-barcoded 5' primer and a J-beta primer mix. TCRdb recomputed calls from the 5' RACE reads with MiXCR, one row per CDR3 protein. Altogether hundreds of thousands of distinct CDR3 sequences are present, roughly 41% being singletons, with the ten largest covering 25% to 30%. Total RNA was isolated from each sample in quantities of at least 5 micrograms. Concerning this clonotype: Its cognate antigen is unknown.

The sequencing input was blood. The source is a man of 80 years or more in good health.

The DNA for the CDR3 is TGTGCCAGCAGCGTTCAGGGTAATTCACCCCTCCACTTT. Amino acids: CASSVQGNSPLHF. The chain couples TRBV9 to TRBJ1-6; possible D gene TRBD1, 5 bases. CDR1 and CDR2 from the germline V gene are SGDLS and YYNGEE. Trimming stripped 2 bases from V and 6 bases from J, with 6 bases between. The length of the CDR3 is 13 residues.